The 10 T cell receptor beta chains given below trace back to one sample, sequenced in a study of Ad26.COV2.S vaccination and SARS-CoV-2 variants. The treatment was: around 19 received Ad26.COV2.S at low or high dose, single or two shots; a few received placebo; per-sample allocation not given. Repertoires come from day 63 after the first vaccine or placebo injection. Measured with immunoSEQ multiplex PCR; TCRdb has only the in-frame clones, and not every one. This sample has 330,000 or so clones, with almost 90% found just once. Specimen: peripheral blood, collected in a trial of Ad26.COV2.S vaccine versus placebo. The receptors derive from a person aged 18-65 years who received the Ad26.COV2.S COVID-19 vaccine or a placebo.

This chain joins TRBV4-3 and TRBJ1-3; possibly TRBD1 for D (5 bases). The CDR3 has 17 amino acids. Germline V lookup: CDR1 LGHNA, CDR2 YSLEER. Trimming took off 1 base at V and 2 bases at J, with 15 bases between the two ends. In DNA, the CDR3 is TGCGCCAGCAGCCAAGTTTCCGGCCGGGGGGCTGGAAACACCATATATTTT. Residues: CASSQVSGRGAGNTIYF.

The genes are TRBV7-2 and TRBJ2-5, with D possibly being TRBD1 or TRBD2 (5 bases each). The CDR3 has 14 residues. Trimming stripped 5 bases from V and 4 bases from J, with 14 bases between. Germline V CDR1 and CDR2: SGHTA, FQGNSA. In nucleotides, the CDR3 is TGTGCCAGCAGCAAACTAGTCACAGGAGAGACCCAGTACTTC. It codes for CASSKLVTGETQYF.

V gene TRBV28 combines with J gene TRBJ1-6; D perhaps matches TRBD1 (5 bases). Germline-derived CDR1 and CDR2 are MDHEN and SYDVKM. Trimming shortened V by 3 bases and J by 11 bases, and 8 bases separated the two germline ends. The CDR3 contains 12 residues. CDR3 in DNA: TGTGCCAGCAGTTTGACAGAGCCACCCCTCCACTTT. It is translated as CASSLTEPPLHF.

The chain combines TRBV6-4 with TRBJ2-1, with D possibly TRBD1 on 6 matching bases. The CDR3 runs to 13 residues. CDR1 MRHNA and CDR2 SNTAGT come from the germline V gene. The ends were cut back, 5 bases at V and 3 bases at J, with 8 bases in the middle. This CDR3 is CASSSDSYNEQFF. The CDR3 DNA reads TGTGCCAGCAGTTCGGACAGCTACAATGAGCAGTTCTTC.

This sequence joins TRBV4-2 and TRBJ2-5; unclear D gene. CDR3 length: 15 amino acids. V gave up 0 bases and J gave up 5 bases, with 13 bases separating them. Germline CDR1 reads LGHNA; CDR2 reads YNFKEQ. CDR3 sequence (DNA): TGTGCCAGCAGCCAAGAAATATTAGTTAGGGAGACCCAGTACTTC. This sequence encodes CASSQEILVRETQYF.

The V and J genes are TRBV10-1 and TRBJ2-3; 16 bases fit TRBD2. Germline values: CDR1 WNHNN, CDR2 SYGVQD (reference sequence). This CDR3 comprises 20 residues. Unmatched junction bases numbered 12, after V lost 2 bases and J lost 4 bases. The chain's CDR3 is CASSEKGLAGGRRRADTQYF. In nucleotides, the CDR3 is TGCGCCAGCAGTGAGAAGGGACTAGCGGGGGGGCGAAGGCGGGCAGATACGCAGTATTTT.

The rearrangement uses TRBV27 and TRBJ2-1; D is perhaps TRBD1 (6 bases). The germline V gene has CDR1 MNHEY and CDR2 SMNVEV (reference sequence). This CDR3 region has 17 residues. Trimming took 2 bases from V and 6 from J, leaving 20 bases between them. The CDR3 loop reads CASSLRPRLVGGNEQFF. CDR3 in DNA: TGTGCCAGCAGTTTAAGGCCGAGGCTAGTAGGGGGCAATGAGCAGTTCTTC.

The chain employs TRBV4-3 and TRBJ1-1; perhaps TRBD1 as D (6 bases). V was pared by 4 bases and J by 1 base, with 10 bases between. This CDR3 is 14 amino acids long. Germline V CDR1 and CDR2: LGHNA, YSLEER. The DNA for the CDR3 is TGCGCCAGCAGCCTGGGGGGCCAGAACACTGAAGCTTTCTTT. As protein: CASSLGGQNTEAFF.

The V call is TRBV6-5, the J call TRBJ1-1; maybe TRBD1 (6 bases). Germline CDR1 reads MNHEY; CDR2 reads SVGAGI. The CDR3 consists of 14 residues. V was trimmed by 2 bases and J by 5 bases, leaving 12 bases between them. CDR3 amino acids: CASSYTQGWTEAFF. For the CDR3, the DNA is TGTGCCAGCAGTTACACTCAGGGGTGGACTGAAGCTTTCTTT.

The chain employs TRBV27 and TRBJ1-5, with D perhaps TRBD1 (6 bases). The CDR3 consists of 17 residues. In germline, CDR1 is MNHEY, CDR2 SMNVEV (reference sequence). Trimming took off 5 bases at V and 7 bases at J, with 24 bases between the two ends. CDR3 sequence reads: CASSTHFRGRGGQPQHF. CDR3 nucleotides: TGTGCCAGCAGTACGCACTTCAGGGGCAGAGGAGGACAGCCCCAGCATTTT.